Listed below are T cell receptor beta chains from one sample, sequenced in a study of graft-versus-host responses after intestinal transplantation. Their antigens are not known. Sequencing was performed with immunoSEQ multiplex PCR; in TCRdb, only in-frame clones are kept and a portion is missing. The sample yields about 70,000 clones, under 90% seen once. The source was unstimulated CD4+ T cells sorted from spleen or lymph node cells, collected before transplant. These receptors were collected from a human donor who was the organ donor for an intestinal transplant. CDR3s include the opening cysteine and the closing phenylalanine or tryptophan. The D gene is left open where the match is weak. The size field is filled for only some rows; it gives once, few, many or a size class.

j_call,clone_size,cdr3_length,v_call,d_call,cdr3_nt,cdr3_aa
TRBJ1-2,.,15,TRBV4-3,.,TGCGCCAGCAGCCAAGGAGGACAGCCCAACTATGGCTACACCTTC,CASSQGGQPNYGYTF
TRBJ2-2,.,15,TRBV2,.,TGTGCCAGCAGTGTGTTACGGGGGAACACCGGGGAGCTGTTTTTT,CASSVLRGNTGELFF
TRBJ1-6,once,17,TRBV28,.,TGTGCCAGCAGTTTTGGGGGGGCGGCCCCCACCAATTCACCCCTCCACTTT,CASSFGGAAPTNSPLHF
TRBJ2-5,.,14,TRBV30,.,TGTGCCTGGAGGGTACAGGGGGGGATCGAGACCCAGTACTTC,CAWRVQGGIETQYF
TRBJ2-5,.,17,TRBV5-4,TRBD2,TGTGCCAGCAGCTGGCAGCCGGGACTAGCGGGGGAAGAGACCCAGTACTTC,CASSWQPGLAGEETQYF
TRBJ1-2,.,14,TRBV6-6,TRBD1,TGTGCCAGCAGTGGAACGGACAGGATGGATGGCTACACCTTC,CASSGTDRMDGYTF
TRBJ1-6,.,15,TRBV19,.,TGTGCCAGTAGTCAGGGAAAGTCCTATAATTCACCCCTCCACTTT,CASSQGKSYNSPLHF
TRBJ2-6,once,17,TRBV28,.,TGTGCCAGCAGTTTAGGGCTGGCCTCCTCTGGGGCCAACGTCCTGACTTTC,CASSLGLASSGANVLTF
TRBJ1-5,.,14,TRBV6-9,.,TGTGCCAGCAGTTTAGGCCGACTCAATCAGCCCCAGCATTTT,CASSLGRLNQPQHF
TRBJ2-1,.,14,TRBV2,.,TGTGCCAGCAGTTCCGGTGCAGGATACAATGAGCAGTTCTTC,CASSSGAGYNEQFF
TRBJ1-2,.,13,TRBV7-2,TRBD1,TGTGCCAGCAGCCCGGGACAGAGCTATGGCTACACCTTC,CASSPGQSYGYTF
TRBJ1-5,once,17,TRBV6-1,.,TGTGCCAGCAGTGAAGCGCGGGGGAAAGGGGTTGGTCAGCCCCAGCATTTT,CASSEARGKGVGQPQHF
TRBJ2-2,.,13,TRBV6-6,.,TGTGCCAGCAGTTACACAAACACCGGGGAGCTGTTTTTT,CASSYTNTGELFF
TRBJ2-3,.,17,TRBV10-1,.,TGCGCCAGCAGTGAGGAACCATTCCGGGGGAGCACAGATACGCAGTATTTT,CASSEEPFRGSTDTQYF
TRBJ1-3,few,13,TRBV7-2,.,TGTGCCAGCAGCTTATTCTTTGGAAACACCATATATTTT,CASSLFFGNTIYF
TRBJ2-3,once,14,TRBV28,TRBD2,TGTGCCAGCAGTGCTAGCGGGGGCACAGATACGCAGTATTTT,CASSASGGTDTQYF
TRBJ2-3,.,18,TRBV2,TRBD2,TGTGCCAGCAGTGAACCCCGGGGACTAGCGAGGAGCACAGATACGCAGTATTTT,CASSEPRGLARSTDTQYF
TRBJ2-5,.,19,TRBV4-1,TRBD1,TGCGCCAGCAGCCAAGTCTATGGACAGGGGTTCTCAATCGGGCAGACCCAGTACTTC,CASSQVYGQGFSIGQTQYF
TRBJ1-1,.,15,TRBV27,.,TGTGCCAGCAGTTTCGATCTTAGAGGGGGGGCTGAAGCTTTCTTT,CASSFDLRGGAEAFF
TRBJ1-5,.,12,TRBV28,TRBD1,TGTGCCAGCAGACGAACAGGGGGGTCCCAGCATTTT,CASRRTGGSQHF
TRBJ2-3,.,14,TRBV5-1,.,TGCGCCAGCACCACCGCGGGATCCACAGATACGCAGTATTTT,CASTTAGSTDTQYF
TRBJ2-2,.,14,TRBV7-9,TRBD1,TGTGCCAGCAGCCCGGGACAGGGAGAGGGGGAGCTGTTTTTT,CASSPGQGEGELFF
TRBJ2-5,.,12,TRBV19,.,TGTGCCAGTTCTATACGAGGGGAGACCCAGTACTTC,CASSIRGETQYF
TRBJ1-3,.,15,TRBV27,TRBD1,TGTGCCAGCAGTCCGACAGGGGGCTCTGGAAACACCATATATTTT,CASSPTGGSGNTIYF
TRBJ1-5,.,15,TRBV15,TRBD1,TGTGCCACCAGCACCAGGGGACAGGGGTTTCAGCCCCAGCATTTT,CATSTRGQGFQPQHF
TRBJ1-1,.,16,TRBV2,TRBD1,TGTGCCAGCAGTGAACGAGGGGGCGCATCGAACACTGAAGCTTTCTTT,CASSERGGASNTEAFF
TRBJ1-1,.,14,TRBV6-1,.,TGTGCCAGCTCCAATCAGGGTGGGTACACTGAAGCTTTCTTT,CASSNQGGYTEAFF
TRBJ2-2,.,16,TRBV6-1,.,TGTGCCAGCAGTGGAACCGGGACAAGGAACACCGGGGAGCTGTTTTTT,CASSGTGTRNTGELFF
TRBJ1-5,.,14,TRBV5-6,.,TGTGCCAGCAGCCGGGCAGGGGTTGATCAGCCCCAGCATTTT,CASSRAGVDQPQHF
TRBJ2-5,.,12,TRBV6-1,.,TGTGCCAGCACCGCGTTCCAAGAGACCCAGTACTTC,CASTAFQETQYF